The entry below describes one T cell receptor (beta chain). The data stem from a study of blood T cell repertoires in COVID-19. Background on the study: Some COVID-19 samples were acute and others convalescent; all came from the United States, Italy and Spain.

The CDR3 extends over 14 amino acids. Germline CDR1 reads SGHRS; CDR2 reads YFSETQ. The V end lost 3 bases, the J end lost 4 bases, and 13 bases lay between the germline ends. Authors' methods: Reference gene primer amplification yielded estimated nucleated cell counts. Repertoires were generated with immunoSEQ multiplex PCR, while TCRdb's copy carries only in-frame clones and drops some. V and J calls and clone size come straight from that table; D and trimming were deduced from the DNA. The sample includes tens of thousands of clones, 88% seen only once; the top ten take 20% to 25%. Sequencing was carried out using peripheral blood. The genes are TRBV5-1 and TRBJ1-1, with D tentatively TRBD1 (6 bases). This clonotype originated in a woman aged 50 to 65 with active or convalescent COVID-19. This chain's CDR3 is CASSSGQWGTEAFF. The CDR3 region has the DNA TGCGCCAGCAGCTCGGGACAATGGGGCACTGAAGCTTTCTTT. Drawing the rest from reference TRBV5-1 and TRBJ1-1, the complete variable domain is KAGVTQTPRYLIKTRGQQVTLSCSPISGHRSVSWYQQTPGQGLQFLFEYFSETQRNKGNFPGRFSGRQFSNSRSEMNVSTLELGDSALYLCASSSGQWGTEAFFGQGTRLTVV.